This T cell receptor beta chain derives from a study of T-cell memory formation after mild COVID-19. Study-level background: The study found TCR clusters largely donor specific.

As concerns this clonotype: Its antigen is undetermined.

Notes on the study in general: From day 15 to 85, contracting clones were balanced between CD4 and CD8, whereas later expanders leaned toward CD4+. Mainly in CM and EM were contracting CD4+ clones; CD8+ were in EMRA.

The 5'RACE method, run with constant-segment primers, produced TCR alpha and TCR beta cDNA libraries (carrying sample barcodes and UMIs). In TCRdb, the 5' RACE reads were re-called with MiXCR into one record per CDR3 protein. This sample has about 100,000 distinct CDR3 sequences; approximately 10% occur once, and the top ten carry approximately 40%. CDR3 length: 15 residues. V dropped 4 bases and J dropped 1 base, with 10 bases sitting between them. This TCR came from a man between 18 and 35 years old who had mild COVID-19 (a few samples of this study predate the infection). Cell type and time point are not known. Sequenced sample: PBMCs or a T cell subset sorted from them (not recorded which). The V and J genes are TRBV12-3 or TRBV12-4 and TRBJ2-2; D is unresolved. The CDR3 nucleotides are TGTGCCAGCAGTTCGTATAAGAGGAACACCGGGGAGCTGTTTTTT. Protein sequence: CASSSYKRNTGELFF.